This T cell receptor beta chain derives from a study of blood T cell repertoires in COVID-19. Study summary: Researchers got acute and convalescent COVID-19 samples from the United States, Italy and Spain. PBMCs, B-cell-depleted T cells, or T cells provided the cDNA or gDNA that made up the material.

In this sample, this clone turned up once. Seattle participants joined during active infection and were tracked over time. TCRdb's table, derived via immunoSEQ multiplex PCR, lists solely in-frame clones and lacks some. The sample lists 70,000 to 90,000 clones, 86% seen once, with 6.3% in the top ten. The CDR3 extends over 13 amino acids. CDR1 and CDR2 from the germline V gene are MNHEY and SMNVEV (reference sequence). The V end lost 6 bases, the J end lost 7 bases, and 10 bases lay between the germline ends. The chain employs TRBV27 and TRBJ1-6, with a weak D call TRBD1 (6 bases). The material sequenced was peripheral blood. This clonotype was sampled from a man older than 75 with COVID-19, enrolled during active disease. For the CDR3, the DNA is TGTGCCAGCAGCCAGGACAGAAATTCACCCCTCCACTTT. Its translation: CASSQDRNSPLHF.